This entry is about one TCR beta chain. Its antigen is unknown. No quality values exist for individual bases; no much larger clone is one base distant. Peripheral blood CD8+ and CD4+ T cells from healthy donors, Susac syndrome patients and multiple sclerosis patients were profiled by high-throughput TCR beta sequencing. The multiple sclerosis controls were treatment-naive patients whose relapsing-remitting disease, either stable or active, fulfilled the revised McDonald criteria. CD8+ TEMRA cells were enriched by FACS, while bulk CD8+ and CD4+ T cells were purified by magnetic negative isolation. Blood was drawn into EDTA tubes, processed within 24 hours, and PBMCs were isolated by density gradient centrifugation. PBMCs destined for TCR sequencing were cryopreserved in liquid nitrogen and later thawed in a 37 °C water bath. The sorted or isolated CD4+, CD8+ and CD8+ TEMRA cells reached a purity of at least 90%.

Based on the germline V gene (reference sequence), the CDR1 and CDR2 sequences are GTSNPN and SVGIG. V is pruned by 2 bases and J by 3 bases, leaving 2 bases of the junction without a gene match. The CDR3 runs 15 amino acids, cysteine and phenylalanine included. Of the read, only the CDR3 DNA is kept; its 45 bases are in frame from base 1. This sample is drawn from a study of CD8 T cells in Susac syndrome (dated by TCRdb to between 2018 and 2021). Turning to the overall study: Whether CD8+ T cell activation and differentiation in Susac syndrome was antigen driven was tested using repertoire sequencing.

Summary of the overall study and its limitations: The number of individuals in the TCR sequencing and HLA analysis was recognized as being relatively small.

RNA was extracted using the RNeasy kit, and about 0.45 to 1 ug of the RNA was reverse transcribed with random hexamers. The immunoSEQ multiplex PCR assay, covering 54 Vbeta and 13 Jbeta segments, was used to amplify TCR beta CDR3 regions. PCR amplification bias was corrected by using a synthetic template baseline for primer optimization and computational correction. In the original analysis: Reads were annotated to V, D and J genes according to IMGT and were analyzed with immunoSEQ Analyzer, with only productive sequences retained. Clonality was computed as one minus Shannon entropy normalized by log2 of the number of productive unique sequences. Public and private clones were assessed among the 100 most prevalent clones of each patient and control. Clones were defined as Susac-specific if absent from the healthy and MS cohorts, from some 1,000 published viral clones and from other ImmuneACCESS disease sequences. TCRdb reanalyzed the raw reads on its own, using fastp at Q25 for trimming and MiXCR for clone calling, and kept in-frame beta chains. Rows merge per CDR3 protein into single entries with the most common DNA and genes. The V and J calls and clone size come from TCRdb's table, not from the authors' own analysis. For this sample there are around 200,000 distinct CDR3 sequences; approximately 95% appear just once. The top ten constitute around 0.076% of the sample.

Sequencing was done on a sample of CD4+ T cells from PBMCs. The V and J segments used are TRBV30 and TRBJ2-1; TRBD2 lines up with 12 middle nucleotides. This receptor was obtained from a human donor with multiple sclerosis. The CDR3 region has the sequence CAWSLTSGSYNEQFF. In nucleotide form, the sequence is TGTGCCTGGAGTCTGACTAGCGGGAGCTACAATGAGCAGTTCTTC.